The 18 T cell receptor beta chains below all came from one sample that was sequenced in a study of cytotoxic CD8 clonotypes in ibrutinib-treated CLL. The table came from immunoSEQ multiplex PCR; TCRdb's copy has only in-frame clones and leaves some out. The data show 150,000 or so clones, approximately 83% seen once. Here the sequenced sample was PBMCs, taken after 24 months of ibrutinib treatment. The receptors were gathered from a human donor with chronic lymphocytic leukemia.

This clone was detected a few times. This chain connects TRBV7-2 to TRBJ1-4; the match to TRBD1 covers 8 bases. V lost 5 bases and J lost 6; bases outside the gene matches: 8. The CDR3 is 15 residues long. CDR1 SGHTA and CDR2 FQGNSA come from the germline V gene. CDR3 residues: CTSSLQGGKDEKLFF. The CDR3 region has the DNA TGTACCAGCAGCCTACAGGGGGGAAAGGATGAAAAACTGTTTTTT.

The chain joins TRBV4-1 to TRBJ2-7, with 11 bases matching TRBD2. V was clipped by 0 bases and J by 3 bases; unmatched bases: 4. Germline CDR1 is MGHRA and CDR2 is YSYEKL. The CDR3 is 16 amino acids. The CDR3 DNA reads TGCGCCAGCAGCCAAGATAGGCTAGCGGGGGGCTACGAGCAGTACTTC. This gives the protein CASSQDRLAGGYEQYF.

The chain recombines TRBV19 with TRBJ2-3, with no clear D. V dropped 0 bases and J dropped 5 bases, with 6 bases sitting between them. This CDR3 contains 13 residues. In germline, CDR1 is LNHDA, CDR2 SQIVND (reference sequence). The CDR3 nucleotides read TGTGCCAGTAGTATAGAGAGAAGAGATACGCAGTATTTT. It specifies CASSIERRDTQYF.

Note on this clone: The same CDR3 can be traced to other DNA sequences in this sample. V is TRBV18 and J is TRBJ2-5, with D perhaps matching TRBD2 (6 bases). Trimming removed 0 bases from V and 5 bases from J, with 10 bases in between. The CDR3 spans 14 residues. In germline, CDR1 is KGHSH, CDR2 LQKENI. The CDR3 here is CASSPPAGLETQYF. CDR3 DNA: TGTGCCAGCTCACCACCTGCGGGGTTGGAGACCCAGTACTTC.

This clone was observed a few times. CDR3 region: CASSLVPGYGTEAFF. The CDR3 DNA sequence: TGCGCCAGCAGCTTGGTGCCGGGGTATGGCACTGAAGCTTTCTTT. The chain has TRBV5-1 and TRBJ1-1; no definite D call. The CDR3 is made up of 15 amino acids. Per the germline V gene, CDR1 is SGHRS and CDR2 is YFSETQ. V was cut by 0 bases and J by 4 bases, with 13 bases left in between.

The CDR3 DNA follows: TGTGCCAGCAGCTTTGGCGGCGAGCAGTACTTC. Translating gives CASSFGGEQYF. This sequence joins TRBV5-6 and TRBJ2-7; no reliable D call. The CDR3 covers 11 residues. Trimming took 2 bases from V and 6 from J, leaving 6 bases between them. CDR1 is SGHDT, CDR2 YYEEEE, per germline.

CDR3 sequence reads: CASSLVHFEETQYF. The DNA of the CDR3 is TGTGCCAGCAGCTTGGTTCATTTCGAAGAGACCCAGTACTTC. The chain carries TRBV5-6 and TRBJ2-5; D ambiguous. Trimming cost V 0 bases and J 3 bases, with 9 bases left between them. Germline values: CDR1 SGHDT, CDR2 YYEEEE. The CDR3 is made up of 14 amino acids.

V and J are TRBV28 and TRBJ2-5; D tentatively reads TRBD1 or TRBD2 (5 bases each). The CDR3 length is 11 residues. CDR1 MDHEN and CDR2 SYDVKM come from the germline V gene. Trimming took off 7 bases at V and 5 bases at J, with 8 bases between the two ends. CDR3: CASTEGETQYF. CDR3 sequence (DNA): TGTGCCAGCACCGAGGGGGAGACCCAGTACTTC. Full variable domain (missing parts from reference TRBV28 and TRBJ2-5): DVKVTQSSRYLVKRTGEKVFLECVQDMDHENMFWYRQDPGLGLRLIYFSYDVKMKEKGDIPEGYSVSREKKERFSLILESASTNQTSMYLCASTEGETQYFGPGTRLLVL.

The CDR3 is CASSELAGERNIQYF. The CDR3 DNA reads as TGTGCCAGTAGTGAACTAGCGGGAGAACGAAACATTCAGTACTTC. The chain combines TRBV19 with TRBJ2-4; 11 bases align to TRBD2. Per the germline V gene, CDR1 is LNHDA and CDR2 is SQIVND (reference sequence). The CDR3 has 15 residues. After removal of 5 bases from V and 6 bases from J, the junction contained 6 bases not matched to a gene.

J is TRBJ1-6 and V is TRBV9, with a weak D call TRBD1 (6 bases). The CDR3 has 17 residues. The germline CDR1 and CDR2 sequences are SGDLS and YYNGEE. Trimming left V 0 bases short and J 9 bases short, with 19 bases between. CDR3 residues: CASSVEGGGVGSSPLHF. The CDR3 DNA is TGTGCCAGCAGCGTAGAGGGAGGGGGGGTAGGAAGTTCACCCCTCCACTTT.

This clone has a single count. The V and J genes are TRBV28 and TRBJ1-4, with D possibly matching TRBD1 (5 bases). Germline V lookup: CDR1 MDHEN, CDR2 SYDVKM. With 4 bases removed from V and 8 bases from J, the gap between germline ends came to 17 bases. The CDR3 length is 15 residues. The CDR3 DNA follows: TGTGCCAGCAGTTATCAAACCCCGGGGGGGGAAAAACTGTTTTTT. This gives the protein CASSYQTPGGEKLFF.

The chain employs TRBV5-4 and TRBJ1-1; the D is unclear. This CDR3 spans 13 amino acids. Germline V gives CDR1 SGHNT, CDR2 YYREEE (reference sequence). The CDR3 DNA follows: TGTGCTACACTCCGGGAGGAAAACACTGAAGCTTTCTTT. This sequence encodes CATLREENTEAFF.

The V call is TRBV5-1, the J call TRBJ2-7; a weak D match, TRBD2 (5 bases). The V end lost 5 bases, the J end lost 9 bases, and 15 bases lay between the germline ends. The CDR3 is 12 residues long. Germline CDR1 SGHRS, CDR2 YFSETQ. CDR3 nucleotides: TGCGCCAGCAGTTCTGAGGGAACTGTGCAGTACTTC. It yields the protein CASSSEGTVQYF.

In the case of this clone: Germline is not matched at one junction end, which may reflect a read error. The genes are TRBV7-7 and TRBJ2-3; D call uncertain. The V gene's germline CDR1 is SSHAT and CDR2 FNYEAQ (reference sequence). The CDR3 is 13 residues long. The CDR3 DNA is TGTGCTAGCAGCTTAGCCGACACAGATACGCAGTATTTT. Translating gives CASSLADTDTQYF.

This sequence joins TRBV19 and TRBJ2-6; D call uncertain. The CDR3 length is 20 residues. Deletions cut 1 base from V and 1 base from J, with 20 bases between. Germline V lookup: CDR1 LNHDA, CDR2 SQIVND (reference sequence). This chain's CDR3 is CASSIGEEVIIRSGANVLTF. In DNA, the CDR3 is TGTGCCAGTAGTATAGGGGAAGAGGTTATAATTCGGTCTGGGGCCAACGTCCTGACTTTC. The full variable domain, rest sourced from reference TRBV19 and TRBJ2-6, is DGGITQSPKYLFRKEGQNVTLSCEQNLNHDAMYWYRQDPGQGLRLIYYSQIVNDFQKGDIAEGYSVSREKKESFPLTVTSAQKNPTAFYLCASSIGEEVIIRSGANVLTFGAGSRLTVL.

CDR3 DNA sequence: TGCAGCACCAGGGACAGGGGCTGGGACAATGAGCAGTTCTTC. Translated, it gives CSTRDRGWDNEQFF. The chain employs TRBV29-1 and TRBJ2-1, with TRBD1 identical over 10 bases. This CDR3 has 14 amino acids. The V gene end was trimmed by 8 bases and the J gene end by 5 bases; junction bases not matched to a gene: 9. Germline CDR1 and CDR2: SQVTM and ANQGSEA.

The chain recombines TRBV19 with TRBJ2-2; D call uncertain. From germline, CDR1 is LNHDA and CDR2 SQIVND (reference sequence). V lost 3 bases and J 7 bases, leaving 9 bases between the germline ends. This CDR3 is 13 amino acids long. For the CDR3, the DNA is TGTGCCAGTAGTATGCCGGGTTTCGGGGAGCTGTTTTTT. Encoded protein: CASSMPGFGELFF.

V usage is TRBV5-8 and J usage is TRBJ1-1; D ambiguous. CDR3 length: 13 residues. Trimming pared 4 bases from V and 5 bases from J, leaving 12 bases between. The V gene's germline CDR1 is SGHTS and CDR2 YDEGEE. CDR3 DNA: TGTGCCAGCAGCCCATGGGGTGGGACTGAAGCTTTCTTT. Encoded protein: CASSPWGGTEAFF.